Following are 20 T cell receptor beta chains from one sample sequenced in a study of blood T cell repertoires in COVID-19 (dated by TCRdb to about 2020). To prepare the library, the immunoSEQ multiplex PCR assay was applied. Imported from immuneACCESS, the table was reduced by TCRdb to in-frame sequences with V and J called. These copies leave out some clones; in studies compared against another copy, an unresolved V gene accounts for under half, and the cause of the remainder is not known. Recorded for this sample are 70,000 to 90,000 clones; around 84% of them occurred a single time. 12% of the sample rests with the top ten. Sequencing was carried out using peripheral blood. The receptors derive from a human donor in a cohort sampled during active COVID-19.

The chain joins TRBV6-1 to TRBJ2-3, with D uncertain. The CDR3 contains 15 residues. Germline V lookup: CDR1 MNHNS, CDR2 SASEGT. V was trimmed by 3 bases and J by 0 bases, leaving 10 bases between them. CDR3 sequence reads: CASSDGWSSTDTQYF. The CDR3 coding sequence is TGTGCCAGCAGTGACGGCTGGAGTAGCACAGATACGCAGTATTTT.

The chain recombines TRBV9 with TRBJ2-3; 13 bases are shared with TRBD2. V lost 2 bases, J lost 6 bases, and 21 bases stayed unmatched. Germline assignment: CDR1 SGDLS and CDR2 YYNGEE. The CDR3 spans 21 residues. In DNA, the CDR3 is TGTGCCAGCAGCGTTCTCAGCCTGGGGGGGACTAGCGGGACCAGGCGGGATACGCAGTATTTT. This sequence encodes CASSVLSLGGTSGTRRDTQYF.

The gene calls are TRBV6-5 and TRBJ1-5; D is unresolved. Germline V gives CDR1 MNHEY, CDR2 SVGAGI. The CDR3 consists of 15 residues. Deletions cut 7 bases from V and 3 bases from J, with 16 bases between. CDR3 amino acids: CASTVSQTNNQPQHF. In nucleotides, the CDR3 is TGTGCCAGCACGGTATCACAGACGAACAATCAGCCCCAGCATTTT.

The gene calls are TRBV28 and TRBJ1-4, with D possibly being TRBD1 (6 bases). The germline CDR1 and CDR2 sequences are MDHEN and SYDVKM. Between the trimmed V and J ends, which lost 1 base and 2 bases, there was a span of 14 bases. This CDR3 is 17 amino acids long. The CDR3 nucleotides read TGTGCCAGCAGTTTATCCGGGGGGGCAGCGACTAATGAAAAACTGTTTTTT. This codes for CASSLSGGAATNEKLFF.

V is TRBV28 and J is TRBJ2-7; D unresolved. This CDR3 has 13 residues. Trimming removed 6 bases at V and 2 bases at J, with 11 bases between. Germline lookup yields CDR1 MDHEN and CDR2 SYDVKM. The CDR3: CASRIGRTYEQYF. The CDR3 nucleotides are TGTGCCAGCAGAATCGGCAGGACCTACGAGCAGTACTTC. Together with reference TRBV28 and TRBJ2-7, the CDR3 gives the full variable domain: DVKVTQSSRYLVKRTGEKVFLECVQDMDHENMFWYRQDPGLGLRLIYFSYDVKMKEKGDIPEGYSVSREKKERFSLILESASTNQTSMYLCASRIGRTYEQYFGPGTRLTVT.

The chain's CDR3 is CASSPGSAEKLFF. CDR3 nucleotide sequence: TGTGCCAGCTCACCTGGGAGTGCTGAAAAACTGTTTTTT. This chain joins TRBV18 and TRBJ1-4; D call uncertain. The ends were cut back, 3 bases at V and 7 bases at J, with 9 bases in the middle. This CDR3 is built from 13 residues. Germline CDR1 KGHSH, CDR2 LQKENI. The entire variable domain, with the rest obtained from reference TRBV18 and TRBJ1-4, is as follows: NAGVMQNPRHLVRRRGQEARLRCSPMKGHSHVYWYRQLPEEGLKFMVYLQKENIIDESGMPKERFSAEFPKEGPSILRIQQVVRGDSAAYFCASSPGSAEKLFFGSGTQLSVL.

This clone was counted a single time. V usage is TRBV5-1 and J usage is TRBJ2-5; 13 bases align to TRBD2. The germline gives CDR1 SGHRS, CDR2 YFSETQ. This CDR3 contains 15 residues. The V and J ends lost 7 bases and 5 bases, in that order; junction bases with no gene match: 8. The CDR3 reads CASAGTSGTYETQYF. The CDR3 DNA follows: TGCGCCAGCGCCGGGACTAGCGGGACGTACGAGACCCAGTACTTC. Drawing the rest from reference TRBV5-1 and TRBJ2-5, the complete variable domain is KAGVTQTPRYLIKTRGQQVTLSCSPISGHRSVSWYQQTPGQGLQFLFEYFSETQRNKGNFPGRFSGRQFSNSRSEMNVSTLELGDSALYLCASAGTSGTYETQYFGPGTRLLVL.

The chain links TRBV3-1 (or the pseudogene TRBV3-2) to TRBJ1-6, with 9 bases aligning to TRBD1. CDR1 is LGHDT, CDR2 YNNKEL, per germline (reference sequence). Trimming cost V 5 bases and J 8 bases; bases outside gene matches: 10. This CDR3 has 16 amino acids. For the CDR3, the DNA is TGTGCCAGCAGCTACTCACCGGGACAGGGCGATTCACCCCTCCACTTT. It encodes CASSYSPGQGDSPLHF.

V is TRBV3-1 (or the pseudogene TRBV3-2) and J is TRBJ2-1, with 8 bases aligning to TRBD2. The germline V gene encodes CDR1 LGHDT and CDR2 YNNKEL (reference sequence). CDR3 length: 16 amino acids. Trimming took 8 bases from V and 0 from J; bases not matched to a gene: 9. The DNA of the CDR3 is TGTGCCAGCGCCGGGGGGGGAATCCTCTCCTACAATGAGCAGTTCTTC. Protein: CASAGGGILSYNEQFF.

The genes are TRBV9 and TRBJ2-1; 12 bases fit TRBD2. The germline gives CDR1 SGDLS, CDR2 YYNGEE. J was trimmed by 4 bases and V by 0 bases; bases with no gene match: 8. The CDR3 spans 18 residues. CDR3 DNA: TGTGCCAGCAGCGTAGTTGCTAGCGGGGGGGCCGGTTACAATGAGCAGTTCTTC. Protein sequence: CASSVVASGGAGYNEQFF.

In this sample, this clone turned up a few times. The genes are TRBV28 and TRBJ2-7, with TRBD2 matching over 8 bases. Unmatched junction bases numbered 11, after V lost 6 bases and J lost 4 bases. Germline loops: CDR1 MDHEN, CDR2 SYDVKM. The CDR3 contains 15 residues. CDR3 amino acids: CASSLRVAGSYEQYF. The CDR3 DNA reads as TGTGCCAGCAGCCTGAGGGTAGCGGGATCATACGAGCAGTACTTC. Full variable domain (outside the CDR3, taken from reference TRBV28 and TRBJ2-7): DVKVTQSSRYLVKRTGEKVFLECVQDMDHENMFWYRQDPGLGLRLIYFSYDVKMKEKGDIPEGYSVSREKKERFSLILESASTNQTSMYLCASSLRVAGSYEQYFGPGTRLTVT.

The chain joins TRBV5-4 to TRBJ2-3; weak D call: TRBD2 (5 bases). Trimming shortened V by 3 bases and J by 3 bases, and 17 bases separated the two germline ends. This CDR3 is 16 amino acids long. CDR1 and CDR2 (germline): SGHNT, YYREEE (reference sequence). The CDR3 coding sequence is TGTGCCAGCAGCTCGGGGAGCGGCCTCGGGACAGATACGCAGTATTTT. The encoded protein is CASSSGSGLGTDTQYF.

The chain combines TRBV21-1 with TRBJ2-7; TRBD1 is taken as the D call from the table, unchecked against the DNA. TRBV21-1 is flagged as a pseudogene. The CDR3 extends over 17 amino acids. The CDR3 nucleotides read TGTGCCAGCACCTTGACGGACAGGCAGGGGGGCTCCTACGAGCAGTACTTC. Encoded protein: CASTLTDRQGGSYEQYF.

The table lists this clone with a count of one. The V gene is TRBV6-5, the J gene TRBJ2-7; TRBD2 matches at 7 bases. After removal of 8 bases from V and 6 bases from J, the junction contained 13 bases not matched to a gene. CDR1 is MNHEY and CDR2 is SVGAGI in the germline V gene. This CDR3 spans 14 amino acids. This CDR3 reads CASAGEGPISEQYF. The CDR3 nucleotides are TGTGCCAGCGCGGGGGAGGGGCCTATATCCGAGCAGTACTTC.

This clone was observed a handful of times. The rearrangement links TRBV15 to TRBJ1-6; D uncertain. From germline, CDR1 is LNHNV and CDR2 YYDKDF (reference sequence). Trimming left V 0 bases short and J 6 bases short, with 9 bases between. The CDR3 covers 15 residues. This CDR3 is CATSRDGGSNSPLHF. DNA for the CDR3: TGTGCCACCAGCAGAGATGGAGGGAGTAATTCACCCCTCCACTTT.

The chain recombines TRBV5-1 with TRBJ2-5; maybe TRBD2 (6 bases). Germline V gene sequence: CDR1 SGHRS, CDR2 YFSETQ. This CDR3 has 14 amino acids. V was clipped by 4 bases and J by 3 bases, with 13 bases between them. CDR3 bases: TGCGCCAGCAGCCTCGGACCGGGGGAAGAGACCCAGTACTTC. This encodes CASSLGPGEETQYF.

With respect to this clone: This sample includes further DNA sequences coding for the same CDR3. The chain employs TRBV5-1 and TRBJ2-3; a weak D match, TRBD2 (6 bases). Looked up from germline, CDR1 is SGHRS and CDR2 is YFSETQ. V lost 4 bases and J lost 0, with 9 bases in between. This CDR3 comprises 14 residues. DNA of the CDR3: TGCGCCAGCAGCGGCGGGGATAGCACAGATACGCAGTATTTT. The encoded protein is CASSGGDSTDTQYF. Variable domain in full (rest from reference TRBV5-1 and TRBJ2-3): KAGVTQTPRYLIKTRGQQVTLSCSPISGHRSVSWYQQTPGQGLQFLFEYFSETQRNKGNFPGRFSGRQFSNSRSEMNVSTLELGDSALYLCASSGGDSTDTQYFGPGTRLTVL.

This clone was counted a few times. The chain links TRBV5-1 to TRBJ1-6; possible D gene TRBD1, 5 bases. This CDR3 contains 15 residues. V was shortened by 2 bases and J by 10 bases, with 16 bases between the two germline ends. Germline-derived CDR1 and CDR2 are SGHRS and YFSETQ. CDR3 region: CASSLWGGEESPLHF. The CDR3 DNA sequence: TGCGCCAGCAGCTTATGGGGAGGGGAAGAATCACCCCTCCACTTT.

V is TRBV6-2 or TRBV6-3 and J is TRBJ2-5; D remains ambiguous. Germline CDR1 reads MNHEY; CDR2 reads SVGEGT. The CDR3 is 14 amino acids. The V gene lost 1 base and the J gene lost 5 bases, with 11 bases spanning the gap. The CDR3 loop is CASSYFASKETQYF. The CDR3 region has the DNA TGTGCCAGCAGTTACTTTGCGTCGAAGGAGACCCAGTACTTC.

The genes are TRBV6-5 and TRBJ1-1; 7 bases line up with TRBD1. Per germline, CDR1 MNHEY and CDR2 SVGAGI. CDR3 length: 15 residues. J lost 4 bases, V lost 5 bases, and 10 bases had no gene match. In DNA, the CDR3 is TGTGCCAGCAGTCCCCCGACAGGGCGTGGCACTGAAGCTTTCTTT. Residues: CASSPPTGRGTEAFF.